The 20 T cell receptor beta chains below all came from one sample that was sequenced in a study of T cell repertoires in ileal Crohn's disease (dated by TCRdb to between 2018 and 2021). Library creation used the immunoSEQ multiplex PCR assay. TCRdb took this table from immuneACCESS and kept in-frame rearrangements with V and J called. Such tables lack part of the clones; where checked against another copy, unresolved V genes explain under half of the gap, and the rest is unexplained. For this sample the table gives roughly 1,900 clones, of which roughly 84% were detected only once. In total, the top ten clones hold 11% of the sample. The sequenced sample was ileal tissue. Every receptor here comes from an adult with Crohn's disease.

This chain connects TRBV5-4 to TRBJ2-7; D is perhaps TRBD2 (5 bases). The germline gives CDR1 SGHNT, CDR2 YYREEE (reference sequence). The CDR3 loop spans 14 amino acids. Trimming pared 2 bases from V and 3 bases from J, leaving 12 bases between. CDR3 loop: CASSLGGTYYEQYF. In nucleotides, the CDR3 is TGTGCCAGCAGCTTAGGAGGAACCTACTACGAGCAGTACTTC.

J is TRBJ2-7 and V is TRBV30; no definite D call. In germline, CDR1 is GTSNPN, CDR2 SVGIG (reference sequence). Trimming took off 2 bases at V and 3 bases at J, with 5 bases between the two ends. The CDR3 length is 11 residues. Written as DNA, the CDR3 is TGTGCCTGGAGTAAGAGCTACGAGCAGTACTTC. Translation gives CAWSKSYEQYF.

In this sample, this clone turned up a few times. V usage is TRBV7-9 and J usage is TRBJ1-2, with no clear D. CDR3 size: 12 residues. V shed 4 bases and J shed 8 bases, with 11 bases lying between them. Germline V CDR1 and CDR2: SEHNR, FQNEAQ (reference sequence). CDR3 amino acids: CASSYDGSGYTF. The CDR3 region has the DNA TGTGCCAGCAGCTATGATGGTAGCGGCTACACCTTC.

This chain joins TRBV2 and TRBJ1-1, with D possibly being TRBD1 (6 bases). The germline CDR1 and CDR2 sequences are SNHLY and FYNNEI. Trimming stripped 7 bases from V and 1 base from J, with 13 bases between. This CDR3 has 14 residues. The CDR3 nucleotides are TGTGCCAGCACCCCGTGGGGACAGAACACTGAAGCTTTCTTT. Translation: CASTPWGQNTEAFF.

The chain recombines TRBV5-1 with TRBJ2-7, with TRBD1 matching 9 bases. CDR1 and CDR2 (germline): SGHRS, YFSETQ. V dropped 3 bases and J dropped 2; count of bases not matched to a gene: 6. The CDR3 covers 15 residues. In DNA, the CDR3 is TGCGCCAGCAGCTGGGGACAGGGTAAACCCTACGAGCAGTACTTC. Translation gives CASSWGQGKPYEQYF.

This clone has only a few counts. This chain connects TRBV6-4 to TRBJ1-3; D is unresolved. Trimming cost V 2 bases and J 0 bases, with 20 bases left between them. CDR1 and CDR2 from the germline V gene are MRHNA and SNTAGT. The CDR3 has 19 amino acids. This CDR3 reads CASSDPPDSTLNSGNTIYF. DNA of the CDR3: TGTGCCAGCAGTGACCCCCCTGACTCCACCCTGAACTCTGGAAACACCATATATTTT.

The rearrangement joins TRBV6-5 to TRBJ1-2; possibly TRBD1 for D (5 bases). Trimming removed 2 bases from V and 7 bases from J, with 11 bases in between. CDR3 length equals 13 residues. CDR1 is MNHEY, CDR2 SVGAGI, per germline. As DNA, the CDR3 is TGTGCCAGCAGTTACGAAGCGGGGGGTGGCTACACCTTC. Its protein product is CASSYEAGGGYTF.

In its sample, this clone was seen once. The V and J genes are TRBV7-6 and TRBJ1-1, with a tentative D call TRBD1 (5 bases). Germline CDR1 reads SGHVS; CDR2 reads FNYEAQ. With 4 bases removed from V and 5 bases from J, the gap between germline ends came to 14 bases. This CDR3 comprises 14 residues. CDR3 sequence: CASSSGAARTEAFF. The DNA for the CDR3 is TGTGCCAGCAGCTCTGGGGCCGCCAGGACTGAAGCTTTCTTT.

The chain joins TRBV13 to TRBJ2-5, with a tentative D call TRBD2 (7 bases). This CDR3 is built from 14 residues. Germline-derived CDR1 and CDR2 are PRHDT and FYEKMQ (reference sequence). V shed 5 bases and J shed 10 bases, with 20 bases lying between them. CDR3 sequence reads: CASSRGGERRGQYF. Here the CDR3 DNA reads TGTGCCAGCAGCCGCGGGGGCGAACGGCGAGGCCAGTACTTC.

The J gene is TRBJ2-7, the V gene TRBV27, with 12 bases fitting TRBD1. Per germline, CDR1 MNHEY and CDR2 SMNVEV (reference sequence). This CDR3 comprises 14 residues. V trimming: 3 bases; J trimming: 7 bases; junction bases outside the gene matches: 4. The CDR3 is CASSFGTGGREQYF. The CDR3 DNA reads as TGTGCCAGCAGTTTCGGGACAGGGGGCCGGGAGCAGTACTTC.

This chain links TRBV5-6 with TRBJ1-2, with TRBD1 matching over 7 bases. This CDR3 spans 14 amino acids. With 6 bases clipped from V and 9 bases from J, the junction kept 14 bases outside the gene matches. Germline CDR1 and CDR2: SGHDT and YYEEEE. The CDR3 protein is CASTLPAGGFSYTF. The CDR3 coding sequence is TGTGCCAGCACCCTTCCGGCAGGGGGATTTAGCTACACCTTC. The full variable domain, its missing parts supplied by reference TRBV5-6 and TRBJ1-2, is DAGVTQSPTHLIKTRGQQVTLRCSPKSGHDTVSWYQQALGQGPQFIFQYYEEEERQRGNFPDRFSGHQFPNYSSELNVNALLLGDSALYLCASTLPAGGFSYTFGSGTRLTVV.

This clone has just a few counts. J is TRBJ1-2 and V is TRBV7-9; 9 positions match TRBD1. The CDR3 covers 16 residues. Losses at the gene ends were 1 base for V and 6 bases for J; bases not matched to a gene: 9. Germline V gene lookup returns CDR1 SEHNR and CDR2 FQNEAQ (reference sequence). CDR3 sequence reads: CASSLDSRDRADGYTF. The DNA of the CDR3 is TGTGCCAGCAGCTTAGACTCCCGGGACAGGGCGGATGGCTACACCTTC. The full variable domain, in which reference TRBV7-9 and TRBJ1-2 provide the parts outside the CDR3, is DTGVSQNPRHKITKRGQNVTFRCDPISEHNRLYWYRQTLGQGPEFLTYFQNEAQLEKSRLLSDRFSAERPKGSFSTLEIQRTEQGDSAMYLCASSLDSRDRADGYTFGSGTRLTVV.

This chain joins TRBV5-1 and TRBJ2-5; 10 bases fit TRBD2. Trimming took 3 bases from V and 5 from J; bases not matched to a gene: 10. Per germline, CDR1 SGHRS and CDR2 YFSETQ. The CDR3 has 16 amino acids. CDR3 nucleotide sequence: TGCGCCAGCAGCTCGACCGCTAGCGGGGGTCGTGAGACCCAGTACTTC. Protein sequence: CASSSTASGGRETQYF. Full variable domain (rest looked up from reference TRBV5-1 and TRBJ2-5): KAGVTQTPRYLIKTRGQQVTLSCSPISGHRSVSWYQQTPGQGLQFLFEYFSETQRNKGNFPGRFSGRQFSNSRSEMNVSTLELGDSALYLCASSSTASGGRETQYFGPGTRLLVL.

Notes on this clone: Compared with germline, one end of the junction differs, possibly owing to a read error. CDR3 loop: CAGSLRRASGVDEQYF. The CDR3 DNA reads as TGTGCCGGCAGCTTACGTCGGGCTAGCGGGGTAGACGAGCAGTACTTC. The rearrangement links TRBV7-8 to TRBJ2-7; 9 bases are shared with TRBD2. The CDR3 loop spans 16 amino acids. Germline values: CDR1 SGHVS, CDR2 FQNEAQ.

The chain links TRBV13 to TRBJ1-2; 8 bases are a match to TRBD1. The CDR3 is 14 residues long. V shed 4 bases and J 3 bases; nucleotides not matched to a gene: 4. Looked up from germline, CDR1 is PRHDT and CDR2 is FYEKMQ (reference sequence). The CDR3 is CASSWWTGHYGYTF. The CDR3 nucleotides read TGTGCCAGCAGCTGGTGGACAGGGCACTATGGCTACACCTTC.

For this clone: The junction does not match germline at one end; this may be a read error. This rearrangement joins TRBV7-7 to TRBJ2-1, with 11 nucleotides matching TRBD2. Looked up from germline, CDR1 is SSHAT and CDR2 is FNYEAQ (reference sequence). The CDR3 is 21 residues long. CDR3: CASSLAREASGGRTAYNEQFF. The DNA for the CDR3 is TGTGCTAGCAGCTTAGCGAGGGAGGCTAGCGGGGGGCGGACGGCCTACAATGAGCAGTTCTTC. Based on the CDR3 plus reference TRBV7-7 and TRBJ2-1, the full variable domain is GAGVSQSPRYKVTKRGQDVTLRCDPISSHATLYWYQQALGQGPEFLTYFNYEAQPDKSGLPSDRFSAERPEGSISTLTIQRTEQRDSAMYRCASSLAREASGGRTAYNEQFFGPGTRLTVL.

The count of this clone is one. The J gene is TRBJ2-7, the V gene TRBV7-9, with 7 bases lining up with TRBD1. V dropped 6 bases and J dropped 5; count of bases not matched to a gene: 10. There are 14 residues in the CDR3. Germline-derived CDR1 and CDR2 are SEHNR and FQNEAQ (reference sequence). In nucleotides, the CDR3 is TGTGCCAGCAGGGGGACAGCTTCCCTGGACGAGCAGTACTTC. Residues: CASRGTASLDEQYF.

The sample holds a few counts of this clone. The V gene is TRBV6-5, the J gene TRBJ1-1; 7 nucleotides match TRBD1. The CDR3 length is 14 residues. The trim removed 3 bases at V and 6 bases at J, leaving 7 bases unmatched. CDR1 and CDR2 from the germline V gene are MNHEY and SVGAGI. For the CDR3, the DNA is TGTGCCAGCAGTTATCAGTCAAGGGGGCCTGAAGCTTTCTTT. Encoded protein: CASSYQSRGPEAFF.

The chain recombines TRBV9 with TRBJ1-2; D unresolved. V gave up 3 bases and J gave up 3 bases, with 15 bases separating them. The CDR3 spans 15 residues. Germline values: CDR1 SGDLS, CDR2 YYNGEE. This CDR3 reads CASSARPEGYYGYTF. CDR3 DNA: TGTGCCAGCAGCGCCCGACCTGAGGGTTACTATGGCTACACCTTC.

The V call is TRBV5-1, the J call TRBJ2-7, with D possibly matching TRBD1 (6 bases). Germline V gene sequence: CDR1 SGHRS, CDR2 YFSETQ. This CDR3 comprises 14 residues. V was shortened by 4 bases and J by 0 bases, with 11 bases between the two germline ends. CDR3 residues: CASSVLQGSYEQYF. The CDR3, as DNA: TGCGCCAGCAGCGTATTACAGGGCTCCTACGAGCAGTACTTC.